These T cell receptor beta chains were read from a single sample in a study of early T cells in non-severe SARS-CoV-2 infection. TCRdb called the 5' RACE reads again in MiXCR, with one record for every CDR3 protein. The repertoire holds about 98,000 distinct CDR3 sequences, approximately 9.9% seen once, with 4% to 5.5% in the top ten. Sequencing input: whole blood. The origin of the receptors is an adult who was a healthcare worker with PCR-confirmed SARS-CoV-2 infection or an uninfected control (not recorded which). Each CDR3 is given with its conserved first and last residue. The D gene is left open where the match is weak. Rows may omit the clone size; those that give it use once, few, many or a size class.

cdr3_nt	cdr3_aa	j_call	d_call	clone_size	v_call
TGCAGTGCTAGAGCCTTTCAACAGGGCTTGAACACTGAAGCTTTCTTT	CSARAFQQGLNTEAFF	TRBJ1-1	NA	few	TRBV20-1
TGCGCCAGCAGCGCCGTGGACATCCGCACAGATACGCAGTATTTT	CASSAVDIRTDTQYF	TRBJ2-3	NA	few	TRBV5-1
TGTGCCAGCAGTTTAGCGAATAAGTGGGACACTGAAGCTTTCTTT	CASSLANKWDTEAFF	TRBJ1-1	NA	many	TRBV12-3/TRBV12-4
TGTGCCAGCAGACAGACAGGGGTCGGGTCACCCCTCCACTTT	CASRQTGVGSPLHF	TRBJ1-6	TRBD1	many	TRBV6-2/TRBV6-3
TGTGCCACCGAGAATCCGGGACAGGCTAACTATGGCTACACCTTC	CATENPGQANYGYTF	TRBJ1-2	TRBD1	many	TRBV6-5
TGTGCCAGCAGCCTGGGACTAAACCAAGAGACCCAGTACTTC	CASSLGLNQETQYF	TRBJ2-5	TRBD2	few	TRBV3-1
TGTGCCAGCAGTGACGCCGGGGGTAGCTCCTACAATGAGCAGTTCTTC	CASSDAGGSSYNEQFF	TRBJ2-1	NA	many	TRBV6-4
TGTGCCAGCAGTGAAGAGGCTATTTCAGAGACCCAGTACTTC	CASSEEAISETQYF	TRBJ2-5	NA	NA	TRBV6-1
TGTGCCAGCAGCTTAGGGGGGAGCGGGAGGAGGTCCTACGAGCAGTACTTC	CASSLGGSGRRSYEQYF	TRBJ2-7	TRBD2	many	TRBV7-2
TGTGCCAGCAGCCTTACCGGGGTATTGAACACTGAAGCTTTCTTT	CASSLTGVLNTEAFF	TRBJ1-1	NA	many	TRBV7-3
TGTGCCAGCAGTGTAGGGACAGGGTCGAACACTGAAGCTTTCTTT	CASSVGTGSNTEAFF	TRBJ1-1	TRBD1	NA	TRBV6-1
TGTGCCAGCAGCTCGGACACCCGTGGCAATCAGCCCCAGCATTTT	CASSSDTRGNQPQHF	TRBJ1-5	NA	NA	TRBV7-9
TGTGCCAGCAGTTTAAATCGGGGATCACAGCCCCAGCATTTT	CASSLNRGSQPQHF	TRBJ1-5	NA	few	TRBV28
TGCGCCAGCAGCATTGGACAGGGGACCTACAATGAGCAGTTCTTC	CASSIGQGTYNEQFF	TRBJ2-1	TRBD1	NA	TRBV5-1
TGTGCCAGCAGTACCTCGACGGCTTATAGCAATCAGCCCCAGCATTTT	CASSTSTAYSNQPQHF	TRBJ1-5	NA	NA	TRBV27
TGTGCCAGCACCGCCGGACAGGGGGAATACGAGCAGTACTTC	CASTAGQGEYEQYF	TRBJ2-7	TRBD1	NA	TRBV6-2/TRBV6-3
TGTGCCAGTAGTCGGGGGCTAGCTGTTGCTGAGCAGTTCTTC	CASSRGLAVAEQFF	TRBJ2-1	NA	few	TRBV19
TGTGCCAGTACTTCAGCGGGTGGACAGCCCCAGCATTTT	CASTSAGGQPQHF	TRBJ1-5	NA	few	TRBV19
TGTGCCACCAGCCAGGGGTCGGACTATGGCTACACCTTC	CATSQGSDYGYTF	TRBJ1-2	NA	few	TRBV15
TGCGCCAGCAGCACCCGGGACGGCCAAGAGACCCAGTACTTC	CASSTRDGQETQYF	TRBJ2-5	NA	NA	TRBV5-1
TGTGCCAGCAGCTTGACAGGGGGCGGCACAGATACGCAGTATTTT	CASSLTGGGTDTQYF	TRBJ2-3	TRBD1	few	TRBV5-6
TGTGCCACCAGTGCCTGGGGCACAGATACGCAGTATTTT	CATSAWGTDTQYF	TRBJ2-3	NA	few	TRBV24-1
TGCAGCGTTGAATTGACAGGACATCCCCAGGATACGCAGTATTTT	CSVELTGHPQDTQYF	TRBJ2-3	NA	many	TRBV29-1
TGTGCCAGCAGCTTGACTAGCGGAACAGATACGCAGTATTTT	CASSLTSGTDTQYF	TRBJ2-3	TRBD2	many	TRBV7-3
TGTGCCAGCAGTTCAGGACCGGACCGTCAGCCCCAGCATTTT	CASSSGPDRQPQHF	TRBJ1-5	NA	few	TRBV12-3/TRBV12-4
TGTGCCAGCAGTTCTTGGACAGGGGAGCACGAGCAGTACTTC	CASSSWTGEHEQYF	TRBJ2-7	TRBD1	many	TRBV12-3/TRBV12-4
TGTGCCAGCAGCGTCTCCGGGATGTACACAGATACGCAGTATTTT	CASSVSGMYTDTQYF	TRBJ2-3	NA	NA	TRBV9
TGCAGTGCCAGCTCTACCGGGACAGGGGCCGGGGTTGCGCAGTATTTT	CSASSTGTGAGVAQYF	TRBJ2-3	TRBD1	many	TRBV20-1
TGTGCCAGCAGTTTAGAGGGGGCGATGCGTGGCTACACCTTC	CASSLEGAMRGYTF	TRBJ1-2	TRBD1	many	TRBV28
TGTGCCAGCAGTCAAAGGGACGGAAACACAGATACGCAGTATTTT	CASSQRDGNTDTQYF	TRBJ2-3	NA	many	TRBV28
TGTGCCAGCAGTGAAGCTTCAGGGGGTTTTCGCAATCAGCCCCAGCATTTT	CASSEASGGFRNQPQHF	TRBJ1-5	TRBD1	many	TRBV2
TGTGCCAGCAGCCAGGGCCCCGCGGGGTGGCAGTACTTC	CASSQGPAGWQYF	TRBJ2-7	NA	NA	TRBV5-6
TGTGCCACCTCCCGGGGACAGGGGTCGTTAGCTAACTATGGCTACACCTTC	CATSRGQGSLANYGYTF	TRBJ1-2	TRBD1	many	TRBV10-3
TGCAGCGTTGGTGCAAACGGGGGTCAGCCCCAGCATTTT	CSVGANGGQPQHF	TRBJ1-5	NA	many	TRBV29-1
TGTGCCAGCACCCCGAGCAGGACTAATGAAAAACTGTTTTTT	CASTPSRTNEKLFF	TRBJ1-4	NA	few	TRBV7-9
TGTGCCAGCAGTTTAAGGCTAGCGGGAGCCTACGAGCAGTACTTC	CASSLRLAGAYEQYF	TRBJ2-7	TRBD2	NA	TRBV12-3/TRBV12-4
TGTGCCAGCAGCCATGGGGCTTTCTTT	CASSHGAFF	TRBJ1-1	NA	NA	TRBV11-2
TGCAGTGCTATCCCGAGGGGAGCCTGGGGAGAGCAGTTCTTC	CSAIPRGAWGEQFF	TRBJ2-1	NA	many	TRBV20-1
TGTGCCAGCAGGACGCCCCAACAGCGTAAAAGCTACAATGAGCAGTTCTTC	CASRTPQQRKSYNEQFF	TRBJ2-1	NA	NA	TRBV6-4
TGTGCCAGCAGCCCTTCGACCTCTGGGGCCAACGTCCTGACTTTC	CASSPSTSGANVLTF	TRBJ2-6	NA	NA	TRBV28
TGCAGTGCTTGGAAGGGGGCCTCCTACGAGCAGTACTTC	CSAWKGASYEQYF	TRBJ2-7	TRBD1	many	TRBV20-1
TGTGCCAGCAGCTTAGGGACTAGCTATTACACAGATACGCAGTATTTT	CASSLGTSYYTDTQYF	TRBJ2-3	TRBD2	NA	TRBV11-2
TGCGCCAGCAGCCAAGAAGAGGCAGGTACGCAGTATTTT	CASSQEEAGTQYF	TRBJ2-3	NA	NA	TRBV4-1
TGCGCCAGCAGCTTTCAGCCCAACTCCTACGAGCAGTACTTC	CASSFQPNSYEQYF	TRBJ2-7	NA	few	TRBV5-1
TGTGCCAGCAGCCCCGCAGACTACTACGAGCAGTACTTC	CASSPADYYEQYF	TRBJ2-7	NA	few	TRBV6-6
TGTGCCAGCAGTAAACCGGGACAGGCCTCCTACGAGCAGTACTTC	CASSKPGQASYEQYF	TRBJ2-7	TRBD1	NA	TRBV6-5
TGTGCCAGCAGCCCATGGAGTAAGCGGGGGGGTCTAAAGACCCAGTACTTC	CASSPWSKRGGLKTQYF	TRBJ2-5	TRBD2	many	TRBV7-6
TGTGCCAGCAGCCCAAGGACAGAACAAGAGACCCAGTACTTC	CASSPRTEQETQYF	TRBJ2-5	NA	many	TRBV2
TGTGCCAGCAGTTCTTTAAAGGGCTCGGTAAAAGAGACCCAGTACTTC	CASSSLKGSVKETQYF	TRBJ2-5	NA	NA	TRBV27